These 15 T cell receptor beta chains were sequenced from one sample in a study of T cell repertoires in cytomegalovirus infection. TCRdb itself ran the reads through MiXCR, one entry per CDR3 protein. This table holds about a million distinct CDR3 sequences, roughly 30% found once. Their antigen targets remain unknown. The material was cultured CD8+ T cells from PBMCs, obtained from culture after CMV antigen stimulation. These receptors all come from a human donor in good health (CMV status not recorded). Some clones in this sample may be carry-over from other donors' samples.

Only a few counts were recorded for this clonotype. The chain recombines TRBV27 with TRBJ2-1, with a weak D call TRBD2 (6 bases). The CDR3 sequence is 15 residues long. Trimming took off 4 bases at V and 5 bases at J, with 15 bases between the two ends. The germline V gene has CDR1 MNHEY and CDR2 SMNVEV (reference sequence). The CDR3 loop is CASSSGTSPDNEQFF. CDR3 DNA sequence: TGTGCCAGCAGTTCCGGCACTAGCCCTGACAATGAGCAGTTCTTC.

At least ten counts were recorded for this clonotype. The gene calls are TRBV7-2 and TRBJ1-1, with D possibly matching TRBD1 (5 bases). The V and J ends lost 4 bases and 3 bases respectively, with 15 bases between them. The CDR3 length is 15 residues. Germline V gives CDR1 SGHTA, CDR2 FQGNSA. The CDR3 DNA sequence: TGTGCCAGCAGCTCCGTAGGGGCGCTTGACACTGAAGCTTTCTTT. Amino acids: CASSSVGALDTEAFF. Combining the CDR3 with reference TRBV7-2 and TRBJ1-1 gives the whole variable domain GAGVSQSPSNKVTEKGKDVELRCDPISGHTALYWYRQSLGQGLEFLIYFQGNSAPDKSGLPSDRFSAERTGGSVSTLTIQRTQQEDSAVYLCASSSVGALDTEAFFGQGTRLTVV.

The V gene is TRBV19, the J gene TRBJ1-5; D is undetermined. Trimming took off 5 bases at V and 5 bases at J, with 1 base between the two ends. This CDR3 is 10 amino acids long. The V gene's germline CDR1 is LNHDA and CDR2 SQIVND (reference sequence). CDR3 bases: TGTGCCAGTAGTCATCAGCCCCAGCATTTT. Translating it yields CASSHQPQHF. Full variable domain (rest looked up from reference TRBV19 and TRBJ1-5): DGGITQSPKYLFRKEGQNVTLSCEQNLNHDAMYWYRQDPGQGLRLIYYSQIVNDFQKGDIAEGYSVSREKKESFPLTVTSAQKNPTAFYLCASSHQPQHFGDGTRLSIL.

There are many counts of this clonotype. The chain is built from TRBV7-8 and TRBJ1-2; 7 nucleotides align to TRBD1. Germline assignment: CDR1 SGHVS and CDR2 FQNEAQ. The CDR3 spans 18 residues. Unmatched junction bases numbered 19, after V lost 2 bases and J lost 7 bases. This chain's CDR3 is CASSLTRRQGYTLGGYTF. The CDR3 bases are TGTGCCAGCAGCTTAACCCGAAGACAGGGCTATACTTTGGGTGGCTACACCTTC.

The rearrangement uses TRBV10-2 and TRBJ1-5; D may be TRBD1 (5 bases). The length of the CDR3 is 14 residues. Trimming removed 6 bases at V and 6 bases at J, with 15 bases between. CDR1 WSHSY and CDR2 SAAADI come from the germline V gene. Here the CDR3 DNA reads TGCGCCAGCAGACCCGGGACCATAAGTCAGCCCCAGCATTTT. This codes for CASRPGTISQPQHF.

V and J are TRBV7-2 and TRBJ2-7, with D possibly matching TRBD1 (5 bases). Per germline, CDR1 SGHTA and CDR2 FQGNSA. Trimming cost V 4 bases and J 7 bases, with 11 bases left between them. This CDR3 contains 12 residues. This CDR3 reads CASSSFNREQYV. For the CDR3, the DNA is TGTGCCAGCAGCTCCTTTAACAGGGAGCAGTACGTC.

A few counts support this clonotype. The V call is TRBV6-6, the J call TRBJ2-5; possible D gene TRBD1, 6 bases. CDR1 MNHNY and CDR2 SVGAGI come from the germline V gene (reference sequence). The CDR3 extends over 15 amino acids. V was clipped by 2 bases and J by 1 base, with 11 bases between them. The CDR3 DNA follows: TGTGCCAGCAGTTACCTTGACAGGACCCAAGAGACCCAGTACTTC. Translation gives CASSYLDRTQETQYF.

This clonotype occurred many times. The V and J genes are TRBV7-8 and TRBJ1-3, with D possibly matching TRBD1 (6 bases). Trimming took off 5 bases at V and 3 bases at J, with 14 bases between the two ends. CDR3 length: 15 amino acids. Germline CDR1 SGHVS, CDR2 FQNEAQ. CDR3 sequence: CASSQNAGVGNTIYF. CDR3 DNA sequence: TGTGCCAGCAGCCAAAATGCAGGGGTTGGAAACACCATATATTTT.

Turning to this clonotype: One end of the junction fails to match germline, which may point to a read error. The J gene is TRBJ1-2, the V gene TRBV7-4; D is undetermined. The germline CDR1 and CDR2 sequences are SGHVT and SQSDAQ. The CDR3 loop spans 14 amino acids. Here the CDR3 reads CVSSLRPAKDGYTF. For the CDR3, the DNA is TGTGTCAGCAGCTTAAGGCCTGCCAAAGATGGCTACACCTTC.

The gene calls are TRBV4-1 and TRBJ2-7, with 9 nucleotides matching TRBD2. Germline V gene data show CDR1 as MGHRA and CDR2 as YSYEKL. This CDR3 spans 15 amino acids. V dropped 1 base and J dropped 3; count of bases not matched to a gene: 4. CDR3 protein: CASSQGNSGGYEQYV. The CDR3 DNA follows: TGCGCCAGCAGCCAAGGAAATAGCGGGGGCTACGAGCAGTACGTC.

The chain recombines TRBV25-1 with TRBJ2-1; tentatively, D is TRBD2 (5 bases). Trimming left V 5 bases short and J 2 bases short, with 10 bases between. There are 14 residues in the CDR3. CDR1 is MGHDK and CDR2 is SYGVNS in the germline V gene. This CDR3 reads CASSLDSTYNEQFF. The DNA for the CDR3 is TGTGCCAGCAGTCTGGACTCTACCTACAATGAGCAGTTCTTC.

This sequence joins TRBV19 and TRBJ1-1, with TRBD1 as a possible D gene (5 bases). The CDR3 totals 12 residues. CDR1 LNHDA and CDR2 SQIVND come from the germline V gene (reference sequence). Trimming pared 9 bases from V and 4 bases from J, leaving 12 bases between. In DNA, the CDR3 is TGTGCCAGCCACCAGGGAGGCACTGAAGCTTTCTTT. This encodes CASHQGGTEAFF. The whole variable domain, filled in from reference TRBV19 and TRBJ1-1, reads DGGITQSPKYLFRKEGQNVTLSCEQNLNHDAMYWYRQDPGQGLRLIYYSQIVNDFQKGDIAEGYSVSREKKESFPLTVTSAQKNPTAFYLCASHQGGTEAFFGQGTRLTVV.

The CDR3 region has the DNA TGTGCCAGCAGTTACTCTCTCCCACCCTACGAGCAGTACGTC. This translates into CASSYSLPPYEQYV. The chain employs TRBV6-2 or TRBV6-3 and TRBJ2-7; D gene uncertain. Germline assignment: CDR1 MNHEY and CDR2 SVGEGT. Between the trimmed V and J ends, which lost 0 bases and 2 bases, there was a span of 8 bases. The CDR3 contains 14 residues.

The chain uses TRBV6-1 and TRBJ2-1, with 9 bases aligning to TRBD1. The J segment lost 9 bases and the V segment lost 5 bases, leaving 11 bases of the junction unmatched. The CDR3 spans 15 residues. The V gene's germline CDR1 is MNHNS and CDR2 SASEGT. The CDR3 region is CASSSPDRGVAEQFF. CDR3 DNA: TGTGCCAGCAGTTCTCCGGACAGGGGTGTTGCTGAGCAGTTCTTC.

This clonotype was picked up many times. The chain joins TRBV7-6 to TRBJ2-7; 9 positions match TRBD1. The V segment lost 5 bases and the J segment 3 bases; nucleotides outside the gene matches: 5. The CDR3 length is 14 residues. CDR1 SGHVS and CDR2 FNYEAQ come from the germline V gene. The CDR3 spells CASSPRDRDYEQYF. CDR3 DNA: TGTGCCAGCAGCCCCCGGGACAGGGACTACGAGCAGTACTTC.